These 19 T cell receptor beta chains originate from one sample sequenced in a study of T cells after yellow fever vaccination. TCRdb used MiXCR to reprocess the 5' RACE reads, holding one entry per CDR3 protein. Of some 4,500 distinct CDR3 sequences detected, 3% to 4.5% appear once; the ten largest clones hold 55% to 70%. The sequenced sample was PBMCs, either bulk or a sorted T-cell subset (CD4+, CD8+, memory, or dextramer-sorted; not recorded which), obtained 15 days after the yellow fever booster vaccination. The receptors come from a man aged 25-40 years who received the YFV17D yellow fever vaccine.

As for this clonotype: The junction departs from germline at one end; a sequencing error may be responsible. This rearrangement joins TRBV6-6 to TRBJ2-5; 7 positions match TRBD2. CDR1 and CDR2 from the germline V gene are MNHNY and SVGAGI (reference sequence). The CDR3 has 12 amino acids. The CDR3: CACRREGETQYF. The CDR3, as DNA: TGTGCCTGCAGGAGGGAGGGTGAGACCCAGTACTTC.

This clonotype is labeled medium-sized. The rearrangement uses TRBV27 and TRBJ2-3; D is possibly TRBD1 (5 bases). CDR3 length: 12 amino acids. Per the germline V gene, CDR1 is MNHEY and CDR2 is SMNVEV (reference sequence). V dropped 3 bases and J dropped 6 bases, with 7 bases sitting between them. The chain's CDR3 is CASSFGADTQYF. CDR3 nucleotide sequence: TGTGCCAGCAGTTTTGGGGCGGATACGCAGTATTTT.

This clonotype rates as medium-sized. J is TRBJ2-7 and V is TRBV15; D gene unclear. The CDR3 covers 15 residues. Germline-derived CDR1 and CDR2 are LNHNV and YYDKDF (reference sequence). The V and J ends lost 1 base and 6 bases respectively, with 16 bases between them. CDR3 coding DNA: TGTGCCACCAGCAGAGGCGGCAGCCCCACCTCCGAGCAGTACTTC. Translated, it gives CATSRGGSPTSEQYF. Full variable domain (missing parts from reference TRBV15 and TRBJ2-7): DAMVIQNPRYQVTQFGKPVTLSCSQTLNHNVMYWYQQKSSQAPKLLFHYYDKDFNNEADTPDNFQSRRPNTSFCFLDIRSPGLGDTAMYLCATSRGGSPTSEQYFGPGTRLTVT.

This clonotype was seen ten or more times. The V gene is TRBV6-5, the J gene TRBJ2-5; tentatively, D is TRBD2 (6 bases). The germline V gene has CDR1 MNHEY and CDR2 SVGAGI. The CDR3 consists of 14 residues. V was clipped by 5 bases and J by 3 bases, with 13 bases between them. CDR3 amino acids: CASSRSSGEETQYF. CDR3 bases: TGTGCCAGCAGTCGCAGTAGCGGAGAAGAGACCCAGTACTTC.

This clonotype has a count of ten or more. The chain combines TRBV7-2 with TRBJ1-1; 7 bases map to TRBD1. This CDR3 has 15 amino acids. Germline V gene lookup returns CDR1 SGHTA and CDR2 FQGNSA. V trimming: 0 bases; J trimming: 7 bases; junction bases outside the gene matches: 8. CDR3 loop: CASSLASQGDLEAFF. The CDR3 DNA follows: TGTGCCAGCAGCTTAGCAAGTCAGGGGGACCTTGAAGCTTTCTTT.

This clonotype was recorded many times. The chain couples TRBV20-1 to TRBJ1-3; D gene uncertain. The CDR3 spans 12 residues. Germline V lookup: CDR1 DFQATT, CDR2 SNEGSKA (reference sequence). V lost 2 bases to trimming and J lost 3 bases, with 5 bases between them. The chain's CDR3 is CSARSGGNTIYF. The CDR3 region has the DNA TGCAGTGCTAGAAGCGGTGGAAACACCATATATTTT.

This clonotype is medium-sized by share. V usage is TRBV29-1 and J usage is TRBJ2-7, with unresolved D. Trimming stripped 6 bases from V and 1 base from J, with 10 bases between. This CDR3 comprises 12 residues. Germline assignment: CDR1 SQVTM and CDR2 ANQGSEA. CDR3: CSVESSSYEQYF. The CDR3 bases are TGCAGCGTCGAGTCTAGTTCCTACGAGCAGTACTTC.

This clonotype is classed as medium-sized (0.01 to 0.1%). V usage is TRBV12-3 or TRBV12-4 and J usage is TRBJ2-7; 8 bases line up with TRBD2. V gave up 6 bases and J gave up 3 bases; unmatched junction bases: 7. This CDR3 contains 14 residues. The CDR3 region has the DNA TGTGCCAGCAGGGTAGCGGGAATTGACTACGAGCAGTACTTC. Protein sequence: CASRVAGIDYEQYF.

By proportion, this clonotype is medium-sized (0.01 to 0.1%). V usage is TRBV10-1 and J usage is TRBJ2-3; D is perhaps TRBD1 (5 bases). This CDR3 is 13 amino acids long. Germline-derived CDR1 and CDR2 are WNHNN and SYGVQD (reference sequence). V gave up 3 bases and J gave up 9 bases, with 13 bases separating them. CDR3 bases: TGCGCCAGCAGTGATCCAGGGAAGTCCACGCAGTATTTT. It encodes CASSDPGKSTQYF.

This clonotype was detected ten times or more. V usage is TRBV20-1 and J usage is TRBJ2-4; D might be TRBD1 (8 bases). V was trimmed by 6 bases and J by 8 bases, leaving 14 bases between them. CDR3 size: 12 residues. The germline CDR1 and CDR2 sequences are DFQATT and SNEGSKA (reference sequence). The CDR3 protein is CSARTGGDIQYF. CDR3 nucleotide sequence: TGCAGTGCCCGAACAGGGGGGGACATTCAGTACTTC.

This clonotype appeared many times. The V call is TRBV7-8, the J call TRBJ2-3, with 12 bases identical to TRBD1. The ends lost 1 base at V and 7 bases at J; junction bases unmatched: 6. The CDR3 has 16 residues. The germline V gene has CDR1 SGHVS and CDR2 FQNEAQ. The CDR3 is CASSLDGTGGRNTQYF. The CDR3 coding sequence is TGTGCCAGCAGCTTAGATGGGACAGGGGGCCGGAATACGCAGTATTTT.

Within the sample, this clonotype is medium-sized. The genes are TRBV5-1 and TRBJ2-1, with TRBD1 identical over 7 bases. The trim removed 2 bases at V and 15 bases at J, leaving 11 bases unmatched. The CDR3 is 13 amino acids. Germline CDR1 is SGHRS and CDR2 is YFSETQ. The CDR3 loop reads CASSLELQGWPFF. In nucleotides, the CDR3 is TGCGCCAGCAGCTTAGAATTACAGGGGTGGCCGTTCTTC.

This clonotype was observed many times. V usage is TRBV18 and J usage is TRBJ1-4, with D tentatively TRBD1 (5 bases). The CDR3 has 18 residues. Germline CDR1 KGHSH, CDR2 LQKENI. Trimming shortened V by 1 base and J by 6 bases, and 21 bases separated the two germline ends. CDR3 coding DNA: TGTGCCAGCTCACCACAAAAACAGGCAAGGCCTTTGGATGAAAAACTGTTTTTT. Its translation: CASSPQKQARPLDEKLFF.

This clonotype was seen ten or more times. This chain joins TRBV16 and TRBJ2-7, with unresolved D. V was trimmed by 4 bases and J by 4 bases, leaving 5 bases between them. The germline gives CDR1 KGHSY, CDR2 FQNENV. This CDR3 region has 11 residues. The CDR3 protein is CASSREYEQYF. DNA for the CDR3: TGTGCCAGCAGCCGGGAATACGAGCAGTACTTC.

The sample holds many counts of this clonotype. CDR3 protein: CASRPDNRNTIYF. The CDR3 bases are TGTGCCAGCAGACCGGACAACAGAAACACCATATATTTT. This chain connects TRBV25-1 to TRBJ1-3; weak D call: TRBD1 (5 bases). In germline, CDR1 is MGHDK, CDR2 SYGVNS. Trimming cost V 6 bases and J 5 bases, with 11 bases left between them. There are 13 residues in the CDR3.

This clonotype was counted many times. The chain has TRBV6-5 and TRBJ1-3; D not certain. The CDR3 is 15 residues long. The germline V and J ends were trimmed by 0 bases and 2 bases, with 8 bases remaining between them. The germline CDR1 and CDR2 sequences are MNHEY and SVGAGI. In DNA, the CDR3 is TGTGCCAGCAGTTACTCGAGGTTGGCTGGAAACACCATATATTTT. Protein: CASSYSRLAGNTIYF.

The sample holds many counts of this clonotype. The chain recombines TRBV7-9 with TRBJ2-7, with TRBD2 matching 9 bases. Germline V gene sequence: CDR1 SEHNR, CDR2 FQNEAQ (reference sequence). The CDR3 sequence is 13 residues long. V shed 6 bases, J shed 3 bases, and the junction held 3 bases outside the gene matches. CDR3 amino acids: CASSLAGIYEQYF. The CDR3 bases are TGTGCCAGCAGTCTAGCGGGAATCTACGAGCAGTACTTC. The whole variable domain, remainder taken from reference TRBV7-9 and TRBJ2-7, is DTGVSQNPRHKITKRGQNVTFRCDPISEHNRLYWYRQTLGQGPEFLTYFQNEAQLEKSRLLSDRFSAERPKGSFSTLEIQRTEQGDSAMYLCASSLAGIYEQYFGPGTRLTVT.

In its sample, this clonotype was seen many times. The chain combines TRBV3-1 with TRBJ1-3, with D maybe TRBD1 (6 bases). V was trimmed by 4 bases and J by 0 bases, leaving 13 bases between them. This CDR3 is built from 16 residues. The germline V gene encodes CDR1 LGHDT and CDR2 YNNKEL (reference sequence). CDR3 amino acids: CASSPQGQSSGNTIYF. As DNA, the CDR3 is TGTGCCAGCAGCCCCCAAGGACAGAGCTCTGGAAACACCATATATTTT.

This clonotype was seen repeatedly, ten times or more. The chain carries TRBV6-5 and TRBJ2-7; D is perhaps TRBD2 (5 bases). The germline CDR1 and CDR2 sequences are MNHEY and SVGAGI. This CDR3 contains 12 residues. V was clipped by 0 bases and J by 7 bases, with 7 bases between them. The CDR3 nucleotides read TGTGCCAGCAGTTACTCGACGGGAGAGCAGTACTTC. The encoded protein is CASSYSTGEQYF.